One sample yielded the 23 T cell receptor beta chains listed below, sequenced in a study of blood T cell repertoires in COVID-19. Only in-frame clones appear in the TCRdb table, and some are missing; sequencing was by immunoSEQ multiplex PCR. The data hold about 180,000 clones, with about 86% observed a single time. The sample consisted of peripheral blood. These TCRs come from a man between 45 and 60 years old with active or convalescent COVID-19.

CDR3 sequence: CATSKDSYEQYF. CDR3 in DNA: TGTGCCACCAGTAAGGACAGCTACGAGCAGTACTTC. The V call is TRBV24-1, the J call TRBJ2-7, with D tentatively TRBD1 (6 bases). CDR1 is KGHDR, CDR2 SFDVKD, per germline. V gave up 6 bases and J gave up 3 bases, with 8 bases separating them. This CDR3 is 12 amino acids long.

The chain recombines TRBV5-4 with TRBJ2-3, with a tentative D call TRBD2 (5 bases). Per the germline V gene, CDR1 is SGHNT and CDR2 is YYREEE (reference sequence). This CDR3 is 14 amino acids long. With 4 bases removed from V and 5 bases from J, the gap between germline ends came to 14 bases. CDR3 nucleotides: TGTGCCAGCAGCACGGGAACTAGTTTAGATACGCAGTATTTT. Translation gives CASSTGTSLDTQYF.

This chain links TRBV7-2 with TRBJ2-5, with D hard to call. V was trimmed by 2 bases and J by 4 bases, leaving 8 bases between them. This CDR3 comprises 13 residues. CDR1 is SGHTA, CDR2 FQGNSA, per germline. The CDR3 spells CASSLISPETQYF. The CDR3 nucleotides read TGTGCCAGCAGCTTAATTAGCCCAGAGACCCAGTACTTC. The full variable domain, completed using reference TRBV7-2 and TRBJ2-5, is GAGVSQSPSNKVTEKGKDVELRCDPISGHTALYWYRQSLGQGLEFLIYFQGNSAPDKSGLPSDRFSAERTGGSVSTLTIQRTQQEDSAVYLCASSLISPETQYFGPGTRLLVL.

The gene calls are TRBV18 and TRBJ1-3, with no clear D. This CDR3 comprises 15 residues. Trimming pared 2 bases from V and 2 bases from J, leaving 10 bases between. CDR1 is KGHSH, CDR2 LQKENI, per germline. CDR3 nucleotide sequence: TGTGCCAGCTCACCAATCAAGGGAGCTGGAAACACCATATATTTT. It codes for CASSPIKGAGNTIYF. The full variable domain, its missing parts supplied by reference TRBV18 and TRBJ1-3, is NAGVMQNPRHLVRRRGQEARLRCSPMKGHSHVYWYRQLPEEGLKFMVYLQKENIIDESGMPKERFSAEFPKEGPSILRIQQVVRGDSAAYFCASSPIKGAGNTIYFGEGSWLTVV.

This clone appeared a single time. This chain joins TRBV28 and TRBJ2-7; a weak D match, TRBD2 (6 bases). The CDR3 is 16 residues long. V lost 4 bases to trimming and J lost 6 bases, with 22 bases between them. Germline CDR1 reads MDHEN; CDR2 reads SYDVKM. Written as DNA, the CDR3 is TGTGCCAGCAGTTCTTGGGACTCCTTAACCCTGGGCGAGCAGTACTTC. Translating gives CASSSWDSLTLGEQYF.

The rearrangement joins TRBV3-1 (or the pseudogene TRBV3-2) to TRBJ1-2; D is unresolved. The CDR3 is 13 amino acids. Germline lookup yields CDR1 LGHDT and CDR2 YNNKEL (reference sequence). V was trimmed by 1 base and J by 4 bases, leaving 7 bases between them. The CDR3 reads CASSQAGGYGYTF. Here the CDR3 DNA reads TGTGCCAGCAGCCAAGCAGGAGGCTATGGCTACACCTTC.

This clone was seen only once. The V call is TRBV7-6, the J call TRBJ1-1; D may be TRBD1 (5 bases). This CDR3 has 15 amino acids. The V end lost 5 bases, the J end lost 0 bases, and 13 bases lay between the germline ends. Germline loops: CDR1 SGHVS, CDR2 FNYEAQ. The DNA for the CDR3 is TGTGCCAGCAGCCCAACGACAGCAATGAACACTGAAGCTTTCTTT. Translated, it gives CASSPTTAMNTEAFF.

J is TRBJ1-4 and V is TRBV4-1; a weak D match, TRBD1 (6 bases). CDR3 length: 15 amino acids. The V and J ends lost 0 bases and 8 bases respectively, with 13 bases between them. The germline V gene has CDR1 MGHRA and CDR2 YSYEKL. The CDR3 loop is CASSQEGRGTEKLFF. DNA of the CDR3: TGCGCCAGCAGCCAAGAAGGCAGGGGAACGGAAAAACTGTTTTTT.

The chain joins TRBV20-1 to TRBJ2-1; weak D call: TRBD2 (6 bases). CDR3 length equals 11 residues. V was shortened by 7 bases and J by 5 bases, with 9 bases between the two germline ends. Germline V gene sequence: CDR1 DFQATT, CDR2 SNEGSKA (reference sequence). CDR3 region: CSEIADNEQFF. CDR3 DNA sequence: TGCAGTGAAATAGCGGACAATGAGCAGTTCTTC.

The CDR3 coding sequence is TGTGCCAGTGGGACAGGGTCTCATAGTAACTATGGCTACACCTTC. Translating it yields CASGTGSHSNYGYTF. The gene calls are TRBV19 and TRBJ1-2, with TRBD1 matching 9 bases. The CDR3 runs 15 residues. The germline V gene has CDR1 LNHDA and CDR2 SQIVND (reference sequence). V trimming: 8 bases; J trimming: 1 base; junction bases outside the gene matches: 8.

This chain links TRBV5-1 with TRBJ2-7; TRBD1 agrees at 8 bases. The CDR3 covers 15 residues. Germline CDR1 reads SGHRS; CDR2 reads YFSETQ. After removal of 0 bases from V and 1 base from J, the junction contained 3 bases not matched to a gene. The CDR3 nucleotides read TGCGCCAGCAGCTTGGGAGGGACAGGATCCTACGAGCAGTACTTC. This codes for CASSLGGTGSYEQYF.

J is TRBJ1-5 and V is TRBV30; 7 nucleotides agree with TRBD1. V dropped 2 bases and J dropped 0; count of bases not matched to a gene: 10. The germline V gene has CDR1 GTSNPN and CDR2 SVGIG (reference sequence). This CDR3 comprises 17 residues. The CDR3 DNA is TGTGCCTGGAGTACAGGGGTGACCTATATTAGCAATCAGCCCCAGCATTTT. Translated, it gives CAWSTGVTYISNQPQHF.

For this clone: This specimen includes other DNA sequences encoding the same CDR3. The chain combines TRBV5-4 with TRBJ1-5; D remains unclear. The CDR3 is 13 amino acids. Between the trimmed V and J ends, which lost 0 bases and 3 bases, there was a span of 4 bases. Germline CDR1 SGHNT, CDR2 YYREEE (reference sequence). The CDR3 sequence: CASSLGANQPQHF. CDR3 DNA: TGTGCCAGCAGCTTGGGCGCCAATCAGCCCCAGCATTTT.

This sequence joins TRBV5-4 and TRBJ2-1; 9 nucleotides agree with TRBD1. Trimming took 4 bases from V and 2 from J; bases not matched to a gene: 10. CDR3 length: 17 residues. The V gene's germline CDR1 is SGHNT and CDR2 YYREEE (reference sequence). The CDR3 is CASSTSLGQGTYNEQFF. The CDR3 DNA sequence: TGTGCCAGCAGCACCTCGTTGGGACAGGGCACCTACAATGAGCAGTTCTTC.

This clone has only one observation. The sample holds other DNA sequences that translate to the same CDR3. This chain joins TRBV5-1 and TRBJ1-5, with a possible D match to TRBD1 (5 bases). The CDR3 spans 15 residues. With 4 bases removed from V and 3 bases from J, the gap between germline ends came to 14 bases. The germline gives CDR1 SGHRS, CDR2 YFSETQ. The CDR3 nucleotides are TGCGCCAGCAGCACCGGGCAGGGCTACAATCAGCCCCAGCATTTT. Translation gives CASSTGQGYNQPQHF.

The chain uses TRBV7-9 and TRBJ1-1; D remains unclear. Germline values: CDR1 SEHNR, CDR2 FQNEAQ (reference sequence). Trimming cost V 3 bases and J 1 base, with 9 bases left between them. The CDR3 extends over 14 amino acids. The CDR3 is CASSFGEANTEAFF. As DNA, the CDR3 is TGTGCCAGCAGCTTCGGGGAGGCGAACACTGAAGCTTTCTTT.

The genes are TRBV7-3 and TRBJ2-1; the match to TRBD2 covers 7 bases. The CDR3 sequence is 13 residues long. Trimming took 5 bases from V and 8 from J; bases not matched to a gene: 6. Germline V gene sequence: CDR1 SGHTA, CDR2 FQGTGA. The CDR3 sequence is CASSPRGLDEQFF. CDR3 nucleotides: TGTGCCAGCAGCCCGCGGGGGTTGGATGAGCAGTTCTTC.

This clone was seen just once. The rearrangement joins TRBV10-3 to TRBJ2-1; maybe TRBD2 (5 bases). The CDR3 has 11 residues. V dropped 6 bases and J dropped 9 bases, with 9 bases sitting between them. Per germline, CDR1 ENHRY and CDR2 SYGVKD. CDR3 protein: CAISGLIEQFF. CDR3 in DNA: TGTGCCATCAGCGGACTGATTGAGCAGTTCTTC.

The genes are TRBV6-5 and TRBJ2-7; 7 nucleotides line up with TRBD1. This CDR3 has 12 residues. Germline values: CDR1 MNHEY, CDR2 SVGAGI. V lost 7 bases to trimming and J lost 6 bases; unmatched junction nucleotides: 6. The CDR3 DNA reads TGTGCCAGCACCAAGGGGGCAGGCGAGCAGTACTTC. Encoded protein: CASTKGAGEQYF.

The J gene is TRBJ2-3, the V gene TRBV29-1, with no clear D. This CDR3 comprises 13 residues. Germline V gene lookup returns CDR1 SQVTM and CDR2 ANQGSEA. Trimming removed 1 base at V and 4 bases at J, with 9 bases between. CDR3 region: CSVEVTGSDTQYF. In DNA form, the CDR3 reads TGCAGCGTTGAAGTCACCGGGTCAGATACGCAGTATTTT.

The chain uses TRBV7-3 and TRBJ2-1, with 9 bases matching TRBD2. This CDR3 comprises 16 residues. CDR1 and CDR2 (germline): SGHTA, FQGTGA. V lost 5 bases to trimming and J lost 4 bases; unmatched junction nucleotides: 9. For the CDR3, the DNA is TGTGCCAGCAGCGTCTTTAGCGGGGGCGGTTACAATGAGCAGTTCTTC. Its protein is CASSVFSGGGYNEQFF.

The chain is built from TRBV30 and TRBJ1-1; no clear D. The CDR3 loop spans 11 amino acids. Per germline, CDR1 GTSNPN and CDR2 SVGIG (reference sequence). Trimming left V 7 bases short and J 2 bases short, with 8 bases between. The chain's CDR3 is CALGGNTEAFF. DNA of the CDR3: TGTGCCTTGGGTGGCAACACTGAAGCTTTCTTT.

The chain has TRBV4-2 and TRBJ1-5; TRBD1 agrees at 10 bases. The V gene's germline CDR1 is LGHNA and CDR2 YNFKEQ. J lost 5 bases, V lost 3 bases, and 4 bases had no gene match. The CDR3 is 15 residues long. CDR3 region: CASSHHGTGDQPQHF. In DNA form, the CDR3 reads TGTGCCAGCAGCCACCACGGGACAGGGGATCAGCCCCAGCATTTT.